Included here is one TCR beta chain sequence, with context. In the authors' methods: Estimation of nucleated cell counts relied on the amplification of reference gene primers. Some clones are missing from TCRdb's copy, which holds only in-frame ones; the method was immunoSEQ multiplex PCR. D and trimming were read from the DNA, whereas the V and J calls and clone size are those reported in that table. The sample lists about 160,000 clones, roughly 93% seen once, with 1.5% to 2.5% in the top ten. The sample belongs to a study of blood T cell repertoires in COVID-19. The overall study: The origin of the acute and convalescent COVID-19 samples was the United States, Italy and Spain. Sources were T cells, B-cell-depleted T cells, or PBMCs; the material itself was cDNA or gDNA.

Germline assignment: CDR1 LGHNA and CDR2 YSLEER. V lost 1 base and J lost 5; bases outside the gene matches: 1. The CDR3 covers 15 residues. A Seattle source enrolled patients during active infection and followed them longitudinally. The chain links TRBV4-3 to TRBJ1-6; TRBD1 agrees at 8 bases. The sample was peripheral blood. This clonotype was sampled from a woman between 55 and 75 years old with COVID-19, enrolled during active disease. CDR3 bases: TGCGCCAGCAGCCAAGCGGACAGGGATAATTCACCCCTCCACTTT. Residues: CASSQADRDNSPLHF.